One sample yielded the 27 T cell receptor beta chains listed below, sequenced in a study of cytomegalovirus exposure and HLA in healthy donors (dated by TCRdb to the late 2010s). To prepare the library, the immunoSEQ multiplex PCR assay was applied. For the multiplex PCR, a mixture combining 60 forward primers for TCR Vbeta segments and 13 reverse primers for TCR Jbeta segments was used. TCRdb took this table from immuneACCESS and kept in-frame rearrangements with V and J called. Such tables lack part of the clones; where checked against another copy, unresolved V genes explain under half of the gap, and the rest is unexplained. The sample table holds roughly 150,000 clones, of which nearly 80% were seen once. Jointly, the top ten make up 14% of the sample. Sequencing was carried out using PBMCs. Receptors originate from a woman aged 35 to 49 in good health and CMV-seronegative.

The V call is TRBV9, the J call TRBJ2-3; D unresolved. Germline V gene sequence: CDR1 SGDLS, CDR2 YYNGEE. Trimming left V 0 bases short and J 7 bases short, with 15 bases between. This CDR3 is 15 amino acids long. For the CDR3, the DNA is TGTGCCAGCAGCGTAGGGGCTCCGGAACTCTATACGCAGTATTTT. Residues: CASSVGAPELYTQYF.

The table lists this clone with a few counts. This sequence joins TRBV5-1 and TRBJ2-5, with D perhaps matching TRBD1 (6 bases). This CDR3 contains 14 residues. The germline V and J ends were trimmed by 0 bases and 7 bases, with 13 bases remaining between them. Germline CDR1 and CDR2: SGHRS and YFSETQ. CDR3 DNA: TGCGCCAGCAGCTTGGATGGGGGCGCAGGGACCCAGTACTTC. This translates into CASSLDGGAGTQYF. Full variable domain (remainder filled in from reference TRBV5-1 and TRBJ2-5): KAGVTQTPRYLIKTRGQQVTLSCSPISGHRSVSWYQQTPGQGLQFLFEYFSETQRNKGNFPGRFSGRQFSNSRSEMNVSTLELGDSALYLCASSLDGGAGTQYFGPGTRLLVL.

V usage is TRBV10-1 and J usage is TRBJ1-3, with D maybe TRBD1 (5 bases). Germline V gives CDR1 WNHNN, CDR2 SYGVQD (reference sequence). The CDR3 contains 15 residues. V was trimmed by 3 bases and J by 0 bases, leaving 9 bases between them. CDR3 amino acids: CASSDRVGSGNTIYF. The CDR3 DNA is TGCGCCAGCAGTGACAGGGTCGGCTCTGGAAACACCATATATTTT.

The CDR3 loop is CANSSQGGYEQYF. Written as DNA, the CDR3 is TGTGCCAACAGCTCACAGGGGGGTTACGAGCAGTACTTC. The V call is TRBV6-1, the J call TRBJ2-7, with 8 bases lining up with TRBD1. Germline CDR1 and CDR2: MNHNS and SASEGT. V lost 10 bases and J lost 4; bases outside the gene matches: 9. The CDR3 length is 13 residues.

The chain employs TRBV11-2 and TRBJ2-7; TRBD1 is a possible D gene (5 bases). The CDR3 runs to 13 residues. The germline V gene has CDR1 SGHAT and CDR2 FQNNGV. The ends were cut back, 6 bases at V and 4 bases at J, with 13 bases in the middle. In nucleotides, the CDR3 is TGTGCCAGCAGACAGGAGAATAAATACGAGCAGTACTTC. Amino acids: CASRQENKYEQYF.

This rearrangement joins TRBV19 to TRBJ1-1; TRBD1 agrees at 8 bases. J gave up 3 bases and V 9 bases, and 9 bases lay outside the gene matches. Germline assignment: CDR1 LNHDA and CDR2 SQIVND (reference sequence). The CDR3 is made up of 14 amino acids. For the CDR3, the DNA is TGTGCCAGCACGCAGGGGGCGTTCGACACTGAAGCTTTCTTT. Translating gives CASTQGAFDTEAFF.

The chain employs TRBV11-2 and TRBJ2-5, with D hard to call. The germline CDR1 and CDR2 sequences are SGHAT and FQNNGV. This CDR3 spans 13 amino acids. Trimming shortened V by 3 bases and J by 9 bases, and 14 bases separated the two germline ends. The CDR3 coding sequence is TGTGCCAGCAGCTTTTTTGAAGAGATGGCCCAGTACTTC. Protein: CASSFFEEMAQYF.

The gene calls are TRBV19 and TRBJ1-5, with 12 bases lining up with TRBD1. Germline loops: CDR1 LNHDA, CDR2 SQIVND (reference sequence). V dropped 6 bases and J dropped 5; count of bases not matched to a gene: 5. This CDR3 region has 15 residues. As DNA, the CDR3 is TGTGCCAGTAGCCTAGGGACAGGGGGCCATCAGCCCCAGCATTTT. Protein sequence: CASSLGTGGHQPQHF.

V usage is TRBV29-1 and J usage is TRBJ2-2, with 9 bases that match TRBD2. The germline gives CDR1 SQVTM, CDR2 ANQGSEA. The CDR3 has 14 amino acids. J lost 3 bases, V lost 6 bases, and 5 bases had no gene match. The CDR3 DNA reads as TGCAGCGTCATGAAGCGGGGGGACACCGGGGAGCTGTTTTTT. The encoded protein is CSVMKRGDTGELFF.

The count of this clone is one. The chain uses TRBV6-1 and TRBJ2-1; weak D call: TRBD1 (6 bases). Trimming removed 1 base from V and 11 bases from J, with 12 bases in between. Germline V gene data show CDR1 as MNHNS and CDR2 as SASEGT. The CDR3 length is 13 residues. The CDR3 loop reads CASSEVRQEKQFF. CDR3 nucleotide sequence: TGTGCCAGCAGTGAAGTTCGACAGGAAAAGCAGTTCTTC.

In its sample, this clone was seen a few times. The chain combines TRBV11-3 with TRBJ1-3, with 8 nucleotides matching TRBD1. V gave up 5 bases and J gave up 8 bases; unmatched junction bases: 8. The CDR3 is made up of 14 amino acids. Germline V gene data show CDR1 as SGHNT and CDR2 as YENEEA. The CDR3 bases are TGTGCCAGCAGCCGACAGGGGCTTGAGGACACCATATATTTT. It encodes CASSRQGLEDTIYF. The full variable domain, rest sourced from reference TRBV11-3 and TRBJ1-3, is EAGVVQSPRYKIIEKKQPVAFWCNPISGHNTLYWYLQNLGQGPELLIRYENEEAVDDSQLPKDRFSAERLKGVDSTLKIQPAELGDSAVYLCASSRQGLEDTIYFGEGSWLTVV.

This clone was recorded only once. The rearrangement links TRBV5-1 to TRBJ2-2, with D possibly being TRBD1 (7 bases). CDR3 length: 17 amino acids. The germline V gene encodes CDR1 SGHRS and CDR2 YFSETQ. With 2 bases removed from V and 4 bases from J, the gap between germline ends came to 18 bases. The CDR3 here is CASSLRPSGGTTGELFF. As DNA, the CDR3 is TGCGCCAGCAGCTTACGCCCTTCAGGGGGGACCACCGGGGAGCTGTTTTTT.

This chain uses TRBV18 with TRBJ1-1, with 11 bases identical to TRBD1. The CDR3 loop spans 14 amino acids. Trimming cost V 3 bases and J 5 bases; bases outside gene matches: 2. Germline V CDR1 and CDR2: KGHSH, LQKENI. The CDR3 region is CASSPDRGLTEAFF. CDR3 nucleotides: TGTGCCAGCTCACCGGACAGGGGGCTGACTGAAGCTTTCTTT.

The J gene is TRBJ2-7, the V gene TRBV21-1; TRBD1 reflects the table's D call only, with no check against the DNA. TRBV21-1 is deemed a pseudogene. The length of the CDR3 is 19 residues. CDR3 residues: CASSPIPRGHGQGAREQYF. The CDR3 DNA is TGTGCCAGCAGCCCTATACCAAGAGGTCATGGGCAAGGGGCGCGGGAGCAGTACTTC.

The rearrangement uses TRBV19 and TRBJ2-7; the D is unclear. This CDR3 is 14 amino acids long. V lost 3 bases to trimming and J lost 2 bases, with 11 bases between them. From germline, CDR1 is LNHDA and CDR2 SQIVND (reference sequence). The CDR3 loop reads CASSIRLETYEQYF. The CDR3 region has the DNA TGTGCCAGTAGTATTCGGCTGGAGACCTACGAGCAGTACTTC. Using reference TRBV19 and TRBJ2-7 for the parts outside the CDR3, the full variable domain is DGGITQSPKYLFRKEGQNVTLSCEQNLNHDAMYWYRQDPGQGLRLIYYSQIVNDFQKGDIAEGYSVSREKKESFPLTVTSAQKNPTAFYLCASSIRLETYEQYFGPGTRLTVT.

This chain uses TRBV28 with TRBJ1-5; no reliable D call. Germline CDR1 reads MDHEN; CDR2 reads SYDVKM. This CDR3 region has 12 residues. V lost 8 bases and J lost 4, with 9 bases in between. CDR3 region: CASRLLNQPQHF. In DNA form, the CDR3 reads TGTGCCAGCCGTCTTTTAAATCAGCCCCAGCATTTT.

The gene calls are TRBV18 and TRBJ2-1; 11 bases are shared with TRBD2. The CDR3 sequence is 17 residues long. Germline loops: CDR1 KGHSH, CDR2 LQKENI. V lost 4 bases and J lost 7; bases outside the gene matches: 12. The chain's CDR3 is CASSRASGRTWLNEQFF. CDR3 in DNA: TGTGCCAGCTCACGCGCTAGCGGGAGGACCTGGTTAAATGAGCAGTTCTTC.

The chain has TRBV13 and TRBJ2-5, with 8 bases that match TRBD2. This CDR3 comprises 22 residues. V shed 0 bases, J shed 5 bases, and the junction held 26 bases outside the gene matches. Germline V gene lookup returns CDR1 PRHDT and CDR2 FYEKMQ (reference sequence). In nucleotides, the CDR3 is TGTGCCAGCAGCTTAGGGGATTACAGGGATCCAGCGGGAGAAGGAGTAATGGAGACCCAGTACTTC. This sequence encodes CASSLGDYRDPAGEGVMETQYF.

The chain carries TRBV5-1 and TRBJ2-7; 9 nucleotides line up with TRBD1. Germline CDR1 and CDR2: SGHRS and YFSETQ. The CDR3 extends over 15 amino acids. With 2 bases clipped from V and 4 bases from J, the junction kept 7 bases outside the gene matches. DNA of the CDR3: TGCGCCAGCAGCTTCTCCCCGGGACAGGGTTACGAGCAGTACTTC. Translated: CASSFSPGQGYEQYF. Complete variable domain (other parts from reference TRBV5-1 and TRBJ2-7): KAGVTQTPRYLIKTRGQQVTLSCSPISGHRSVSWYQQTPGQGLQFLFEYFSETQRNKGNFPGRFSGRQFSNSRSEMNVSTLELGDSALYLCASSFSPGQGYEQYFGPGTRLTVT.

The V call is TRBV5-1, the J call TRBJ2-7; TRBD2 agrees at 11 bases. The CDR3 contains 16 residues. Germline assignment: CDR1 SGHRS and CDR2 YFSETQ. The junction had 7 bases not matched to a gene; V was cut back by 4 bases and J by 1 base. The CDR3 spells CASSRTSGGYSYEQYF. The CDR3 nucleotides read TGCGCCAGCAGCCGAACTAGCGGGGGTTATTCCTACGAGCAGTACTTC.

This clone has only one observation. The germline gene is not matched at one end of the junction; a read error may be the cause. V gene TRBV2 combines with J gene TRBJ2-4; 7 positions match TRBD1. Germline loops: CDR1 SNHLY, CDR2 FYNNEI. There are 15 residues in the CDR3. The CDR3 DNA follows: TGTGCCAGCAGTGGGACAGGTATAGCCAAAAACAGTCAGTACTTC. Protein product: CASSGTGIAKNSQYF. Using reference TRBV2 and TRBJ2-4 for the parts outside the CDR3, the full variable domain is EPEVTQTPSHQVTQMGQEVILRCVPISNHLYFYWYRQILGQKVEFLVSFYNNEISEKSEIFDDQFSVERPDGSNFTLKIRSTKLEDSAMYFCASSGTGIAKNSQYFGAGTRLSVL.

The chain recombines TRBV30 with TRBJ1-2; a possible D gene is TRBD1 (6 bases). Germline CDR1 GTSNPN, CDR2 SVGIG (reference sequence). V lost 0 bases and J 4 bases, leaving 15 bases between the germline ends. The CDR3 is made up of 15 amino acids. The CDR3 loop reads CAWSVIPGEGYGYTF. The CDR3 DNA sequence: TGTGCCTGGAGTGTAATCCCAGGGGAGGGCTATGGCTACACCTTC.

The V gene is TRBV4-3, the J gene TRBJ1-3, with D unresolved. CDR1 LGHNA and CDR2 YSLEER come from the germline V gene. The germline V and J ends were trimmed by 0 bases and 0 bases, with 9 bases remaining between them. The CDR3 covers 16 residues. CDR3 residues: CASSQDLTSSGNTIYF. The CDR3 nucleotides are TGCGCCAGCAGCCAAGATCTAACTAGCTCTGGAAACACCATATATTTT.

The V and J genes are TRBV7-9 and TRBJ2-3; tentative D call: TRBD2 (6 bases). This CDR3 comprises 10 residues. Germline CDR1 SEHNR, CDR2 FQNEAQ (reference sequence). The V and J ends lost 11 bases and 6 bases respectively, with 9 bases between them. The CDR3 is CAGGGDTQYF. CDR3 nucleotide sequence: TGTGCCGGTGGGGGGGATACGCAGTATTTT. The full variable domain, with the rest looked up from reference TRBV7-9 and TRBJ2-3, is DTGVSQNPRHKITKRGQNVTFRCDPISEHNRLYWYRQTLGQGPEFLTYFQNEAQLEKSRLLSDRFSAERPKGSFSTLEIQRTEQGDSAMYLCAGGGDTQYFGPGTRLTVL.

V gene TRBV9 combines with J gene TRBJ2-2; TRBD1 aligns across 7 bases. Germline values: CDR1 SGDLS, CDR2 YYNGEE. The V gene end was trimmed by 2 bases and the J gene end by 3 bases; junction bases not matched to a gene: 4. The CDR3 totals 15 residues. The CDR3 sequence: CASSVTGSDTGELFF. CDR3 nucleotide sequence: TGTGCCAGCAGCGTGACAGGGTCGGACACCGGGGAGCTGTTTTTT.

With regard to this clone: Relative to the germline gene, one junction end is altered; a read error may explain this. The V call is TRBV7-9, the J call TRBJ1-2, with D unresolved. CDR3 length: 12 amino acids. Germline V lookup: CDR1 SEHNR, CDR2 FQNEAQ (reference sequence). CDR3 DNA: TGTTCCAGCAGCGTACAAGACTATGGCTACACCTTC. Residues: CSSSVQDYGYTF.

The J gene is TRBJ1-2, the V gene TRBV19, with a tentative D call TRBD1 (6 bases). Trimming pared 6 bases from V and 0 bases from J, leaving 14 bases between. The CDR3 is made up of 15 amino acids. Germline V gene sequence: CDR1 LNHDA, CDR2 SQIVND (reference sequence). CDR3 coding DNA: TGTGCCAGTAGCCCTCAGGGGCGGCCTAACTATGGCTACACCTTC. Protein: CASSPQGRPNYGYTF.